The 13 T cell receptor beta chains given below trace back to one sample, sequenced in a study of blood T cell repertoires in COVID-19. This table comes from immunoSEQ multiplex PCR, and its TCRdb copy is limited to in-frame clones, with some not included. The table records over 250,000 clones, roughly 87% of them present only once. Sequencing was performed on PBMCs or T cells enriched from blood (not recorded which). These receptors were taken from a woman between 18 and 30 years old who had recovered from COVID-19.

The genes are TRBV28 and TRBJ1-1; TRBD1 matches 8 bases. This CDR3 is built from 13 residues. Germline CDR1 reads MDHEN; CDR2 reads SYDVKM. J lost 8 bases, V lost 4 bases, and 6 bases had no gene match. CDR3 coding DNA: TGTGCCAGCAGTTCCCCCCAGGGGGCGGAAGCTTTCTTT. It codes for CASSSPQGAEAFF.

The table lists this clone with a count of one. This sequence joins TRBV4-2 and TRBJ2-7; possibly TRBD1 for D (6 bases). V was shortened by 1 base and J by 2 bases, with 9 bases between the two germline ends. Germline CDR1 reads LGHNA; CDR2 reads YNFKEQ. The length of the CDR3 is 14 residues. The CDR3 DNA follows: TGTGCCAGCAGCCAAGTACAGGGTGCCTACGAGCAGTACTTC. This codes for CASSQVQGAYEQYF.

This chain joins TRBV2 and TRBJ1-2; D not resolved. The CDR3 sequence is 12 residues long. Trimming took 7 bases from V and 7 from J, leaving 13 bases between them. Germline CDR1 is SNHLY and CDR2 is FYNNEI. This CDR3 is CASKPPEGGYTF. Written as DNA, the CDR3 is TGTGCCAGCAAACCCCCGGAGGGTGGCTACACCTTC.

V is TRBV7-6 and J is TRBJ2-5, with 7 nucleotides matching TRBD2. V lost 4 bases and J lost 4; bases outside the gene matches: 12. This CDR3 comprises 16 residues. CDR1 and CDR2 (germline): SGHVS, FNYEAQ. The CDR3 loop is CASSSRLAPWGETQYF. As DNA, the CDR3 is TGTGCCAGCAGCTCTCGACTAGCCCCGTGGGGAGAGACCCAGTACTTC.

The V and J genes are TRBV11-2 and TRBJ2-1; no clear D. Germline V lookup: CDR1 SGHAT, CDR2 FQNNGV. The CDR3 loop spans 13 amino acids. Trimming removed 5 bases from V and 5 bases from J, with 10 bases in between. CDR3 nucleotides: TGTGCCAGCAGCGCAACGCGGAACAATGAGCAGTTCTTC. This gives the protein CASSATRNNEQFF. Together with reference TRBV11-2 and TRBJ2-1, the CDR3 gives the full variable domain: EAGVAQSPRYKIIEKRQSVAFWCNPISGHATLYWYQQILGQGPKLLIQFQNNGVVDDSQLPKDRFSAERLKGVDSTLKIQPAKLEDSAVYLCASSATRNNEQFFGPGTRLTVL.

The chain has TRBV5-8 and TRBJ1-2, with 8 bases matching TRBD1. V shed 1 base and J 4 bases; nucleotides not matched to a gene: 3. CDR1 is SGHTS and CDR2 is YDEGEE in the germline V gene. CDR3 size: 14 residues. CDR3 coding DNA: TGTGCCAGCAGCTTGCCAGGGGGCTTCTATGGCTACACCTTC. This encodes CASSLPGGFYGYTF.

V is TRBV15 and J is TRBJ2-4, with 11 bases fitting TRBD2. Trimming removed 0 bases from V and 4 bases from J; junction bases left unmatched: 8. Germline CDR1 is LNHNV and CDR2 is YYDKDF (reference sequence). The CDR3 is 18 amino acids. For the CDR3, the DNA is TGTGCCACCAGCAGAGATTCCGAGGGACTAGCGGCTAAAAACATTCAGTACTTC. Protein product: CATSRDSEGLAAKNIQYF. The complete variable domain, with remaining parts taken from reference TRBV15 and TRBJ2-4, reads DAMVIQNPRYQVTQFGKPVTLSCSQTLNHNVMYWYQQKSSQAPKLLFHYYDKDFNNEADTPDNFQSRRPNTSFCFLDIRSPGLGDTAMYLCATSRDSEGLAAKNIQYFGAGTRLSVL.

The rearrangement joins TRBV27 to TRBJ2-3, with TRBD2 matching 9 bases. J was trimmed by 3 bases and V by 6 bases; bases with no gene match: 25. Germline assignment: CDR1 MNHEY and CDR2 SMNVEV (reference sequence). There are 21 residues in the CDR3. This chain's CDR3 is CASSPLGLAGFPELKTDTQYF. In DNA, the CDR3 is TGTGCCAGCAGCCCCCTCGGGCTAGCGGGATTTCCCGAATTAAAAACAGATACGCAGTATTTT.

The chain uses TRBV5-6 and TRBJ2-7; D is uncertain. The V and J ends lost 3 bases and 4 bases respectively, with 8 bases between them. This CDR3 has 12 amino acids. Per the germline V gene, CDR1 is SGHDT and CDR2 is YYEEEE. CDR3 nucleotide sequence: TGTGCCAGCAGCTCCCTATCATACGAGCAGTACTTC. It codes for CASSSLSYEQYF.

The genes are TRBV7-9 and TRBJ2-7; D possibly corresponds to TRBD1 (6 bases). Germline assignment: CDR1 SEHNR and CDR2 FQNEAQ (reference sequence). The germline V and J ends were trimmed by 1 base and 0 bases, with 7 bases remaining between them. The CDR3 spans 14 residues. The CDR3 region is CASSLEGGSYEQYF. The CDR3 nucleotides are TGTGCCAGCAGCTTAGAAGGGGGCTCCTACGAGCAGTACTTC.

The chain links TRBV19 to TRBJ2-1; D unresolved. Germline V gene lookup returns CDR1 LNHDA and CDR2 SQIVND (reference sequence). Deletions cut 3 bases from V and 8 bases from J, with 11 bases between. The CDR3 has 13 amino acids. The CDR3 is CASSIRASYEQFF. The CDR3 DNA follows: TGTGCCAGTAGTATTCGAGCATCTTATGAGCAGTTCTTC.

The chain carries TRBV28 and TRBJ1-4; D is unclear. The germline CDR1 and CDR2 sequences are MDHEN and SYDVKM. Trimming shortened V by 4 bases and J by 0 bases, and 15 bases separated the two germline ends. The CDR3 is 17 residues long. CDR3 in DNA: TGTGCCAGCAGTTCAAAGCGTGCCGGGACAACTAATGAAAAACTGTTTTTT. This gives the protein CASSSKRAGTTNEKLFF.

This clone has just one count. This chain uses TRBV19 with TRBJ2-1; D not resolved. The V gene's germline CDR1 is LNHDA and CDR2 SQIVND (reference sequence). V lost 5 bases and J lost 5, with 13 bases in between. This CDR3 has 14 residues. CDR3 protein: CASSQAKPNNEQFF. The CDR3 region has the DNA TGTGCCAGTAGTCAGGCCAAGCCAAACAATGAGCAGTTCTTC. Full variable domain (remainder filled in from reference TRBV19 and TRBJ2-1): DGGITQSPKYLFRKEGQNVTLSCEQNLNHDAMYWYRQDPGQGLRLIYYSQIVNDFQKGDIAEGYSVSREKKESFPLTVTSAQKNPTAFYLCASSQAKPNNEQFFGPGTRLTVL.